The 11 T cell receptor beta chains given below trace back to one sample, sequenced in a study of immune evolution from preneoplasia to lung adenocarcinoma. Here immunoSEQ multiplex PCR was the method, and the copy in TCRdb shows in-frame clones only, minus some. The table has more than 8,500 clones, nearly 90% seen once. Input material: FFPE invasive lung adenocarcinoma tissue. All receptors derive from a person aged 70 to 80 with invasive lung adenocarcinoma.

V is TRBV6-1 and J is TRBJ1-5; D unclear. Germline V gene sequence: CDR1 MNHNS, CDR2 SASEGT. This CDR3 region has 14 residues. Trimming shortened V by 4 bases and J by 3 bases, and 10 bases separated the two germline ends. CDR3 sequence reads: CASSGPGYNQPQHF. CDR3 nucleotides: TGTGCCAGCAGTGGACCGGGATACAATCAGCCCCAGCATTTT.

The CDR3 protein is CASSRGRQETQYF. The CDR3 DNA reads TGTGCCAGCAGTCGGGGACGCCAAGAGACCCAGTACTTC. The chain carries TRBV28 and TRBJ2-5; D may correspond to TRBD1 or TRBD2 (5 bases each). Trimming took 5 bases from V and 1 from J, leaving 8 bases between them. The CDR3 runs to 13 residues. Germline CDR1 is MDHEN and CDR2 is SYDVKM.

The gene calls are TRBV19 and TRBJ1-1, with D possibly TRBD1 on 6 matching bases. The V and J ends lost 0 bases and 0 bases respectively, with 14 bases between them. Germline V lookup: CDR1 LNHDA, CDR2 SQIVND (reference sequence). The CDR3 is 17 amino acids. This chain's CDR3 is CASSIEVGGQMNTEAFF. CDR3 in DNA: TGTGCCAGTAGTATAGAAGTAGGGGGGCAGATGAACACTGAAGCTTTCTTT.

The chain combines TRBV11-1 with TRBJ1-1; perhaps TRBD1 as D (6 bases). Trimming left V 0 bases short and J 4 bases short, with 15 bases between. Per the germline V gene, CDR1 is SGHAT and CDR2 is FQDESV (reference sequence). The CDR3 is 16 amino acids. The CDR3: CASSLAQAGVSTEAFF. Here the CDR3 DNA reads TGTGCCAGCAGCTTAGCGCAGGCAGGGGTCAGCACTGAAGCTTTCTTT.

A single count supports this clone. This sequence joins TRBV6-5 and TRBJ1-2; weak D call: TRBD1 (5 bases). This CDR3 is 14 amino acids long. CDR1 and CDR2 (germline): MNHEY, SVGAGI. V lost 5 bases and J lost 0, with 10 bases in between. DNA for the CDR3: TGTGCCAGCAGTCGGGACCAAACTAACTATGGCTACACCTTC. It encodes CASSRDQTNYGYTF.

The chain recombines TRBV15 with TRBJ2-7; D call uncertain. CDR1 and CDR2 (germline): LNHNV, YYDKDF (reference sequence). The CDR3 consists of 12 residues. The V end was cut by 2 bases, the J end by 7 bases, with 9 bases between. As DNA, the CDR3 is TGTGCCACCAGCAGACAAGTGGGGGAGCAGTACTTC. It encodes CATSRQVGEQYF.

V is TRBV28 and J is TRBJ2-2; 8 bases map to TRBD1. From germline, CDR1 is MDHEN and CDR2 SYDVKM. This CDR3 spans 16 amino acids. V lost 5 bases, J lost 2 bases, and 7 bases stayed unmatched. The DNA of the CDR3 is TGTGCCAGCAGTCCTTACGGGACAGGAAACACCGGGGAGCTGTTTTTT. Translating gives CASSPYGTGNTGELFF.

CDR3 protein: CASRPLGRLEETQYF. Written as DNA, the CDR3 is TGTGCCAGCAGGCCCCTGGGCAGACTTGAAGAGACCCAGTACTTC. The rearrangement uses TRBV27 and TRBJ2-5; no firm D call. V lost 6 bases and J lost 3, with 17 bases in between. CDR1 MNHEY and CDR2 SMNVEV come from the germline V gene (reference sequence). The CDR3 extends over 15 amino acids.

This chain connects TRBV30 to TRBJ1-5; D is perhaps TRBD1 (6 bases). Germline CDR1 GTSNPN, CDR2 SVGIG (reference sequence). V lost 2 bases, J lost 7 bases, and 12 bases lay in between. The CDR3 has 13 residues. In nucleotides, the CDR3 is TGTGCCTGGAGTTTGGGGGCCTGGCAGCCCCAGCATTTT. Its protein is CAWSLGAWQPQHF.

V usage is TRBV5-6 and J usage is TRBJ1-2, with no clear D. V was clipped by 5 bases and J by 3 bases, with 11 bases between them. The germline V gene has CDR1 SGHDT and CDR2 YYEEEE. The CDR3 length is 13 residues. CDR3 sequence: CASSPINYYGYTF. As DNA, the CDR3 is TGTGCCAGCAGTCCCATTAATTACTATGGCTACACCTTC.

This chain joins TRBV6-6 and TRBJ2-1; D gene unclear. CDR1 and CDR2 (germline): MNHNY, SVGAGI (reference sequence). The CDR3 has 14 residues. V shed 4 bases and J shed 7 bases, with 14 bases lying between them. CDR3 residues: CASSSSLNRNEQFF. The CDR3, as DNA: TGTGCCAGCAGTTCCTCTTTAAATCGGAATGAGCAGTTCTTC.